These T cell receptor gamma chains were read from a single sample in a study of Vδ1+ human thymocytes. TCRdb re-analyzed the multiplex PCR reads via CATT. The sample contains over 25,000 gamma-chain clones, around a fifth of which appear only once. The sequencing input was Vdelta1+ gamma-delta thymocytes from the thymus. The receptors stem from a boy in the first two years of life who had congenital heart surgery. Each CDR3 is given with its conserved first and last residue. Clone size is stated in some rows and not others, as once, few, many or a class when expanded.

j_call clone_size v_call cdr3_nt cdr3_aa
TRGJ1/TRGJ2 . TRGV4 TGTGCCACCTGGGATCTTATATCAACTTCGAATTATTATAAGAAACTCTTT CATWDLISTSNYYKKLF
TRGJ1/TRGJ2 few TRGV5 TGTGCCACCTGGGACAGGCCGATTAAGAAACTCTTT CATWDRPIKKLF
TRGJ1/TRGJ2 few TRGV3 TGTGCCACCTGGGACATTCCGGGAGGACTCTTT CATWDIPGGLF
TRGJ1/TRGJ2 . TRGV9 TGTGCCTTGTGGGCGAGCCTTGGGGTTGGGAAACTCTTT CALWASLGVGKLF
TRGJ1/TRGJ2 . TRGV9 TGTGCCTTGTGGGAGCACCCGTGGGGGTATAAGAAACTCTTT CALWEHPWGYKKLF
TRGJ1/TRGJ2 few TRGV9 TGTGCCTTGTGGGACCCCCCGAAGAAACTCTTT CALWDPPKKLF
TRGJ1/TRGJ2 . TRGV8 TGTGCCACCTGGGATATGTCGGAGGATAAGAAACTCTTT CATWDMSEDKKLF
TRGJ1/TRGJ2 few TRGV9 TGTGCCTTGTGGGAGCTTCCACTTTATTATAAGAAACTCTTT CALWELPLYYKKLF
TRGJ1/TRGJ2 . TRGV2 TGTGCCACCTGGGCCGTTAAGAAACTCTTT CATWAVKKLF
TRGJP2 few TRGV2 TGTGCCACCTGGGACGGAGATAGTAGTGATTGGATCAAGACGTTT CATWDGDSSDWIKTF
TRGJP2 few TRGV8 TGTGCCACCTGGGTGAGTAGTGATTGGATCAAGACGTTT CATWVSSDWIKTF
TRGJ1/TRGJ2 few TRGV4 TGTGCCACGCTTACCAAGAAACTCTTT CATLTKKLF
TRGJ1/TRGJ2 . TRGV4 TGTGCCACCGTAAATGGGAATTATTATAAGAAACTCTTT CATVNGNYYKKLF
TRGJ1/TRGJ2 . TRGV9 TGTGCCTTGTGGGAGGTGCTCCCGGGGGAGAAACTCTTT CALWEVLPGEKLF
TRGJP . TRGV2 TGTGCCACCTGGGACGGCGAAGAGTTGGGCAAAAAAATAAAGGTATTT CATWDGEELGKKIKVF
TRGJ1/TRGJ2 . TRGV8 TGTGCCACCTGGGCTCACCACTATTATTATAAGAAACTCTTT CATWAHHYYYKKLF
TRGJ1/TRGJ2 few TRGV9 TGTGCCTTGTGGGAGACCTATTATTATAAGAAACTCTTT CALWETYYYKKLF
TRGJP1 . TRGV5 TGTGCCACCTGGGGGAACCTGGGGGCCACTGGTTGGTTCAAGATATTT CATWGNLGATGWFKIF
TRGJP2 . TRGV8 TGTGCCACCTGGGTCAATAGTAGTGATTGGATCAAGACGTTT CATWVNSSDWIKTF
TRGJP1 . TRGV2 TGTGCCACCTGGGACGGGCCTCGTGCCACTGGTTGGCTCAAGATATTT CATWDGPRATGWLKIF
TRGJ1/TRGJ2 few TRGV4 TGTGCCACCTGGGATTGGGTCGGTAGGAAACTCTTT CATWDWVGRKLF
TRGJ1/TRGJ2 few TRGV3 TGTGCCACCTGGGACAGTTCCTTAGGGTATAAGAAACTCTTT CATWDSSLGYKKLF
TRGJ1/TRGJ2 . TRGV2 TGTGCCACCTGGGACAGGGAGCATTATAAGAAACTCTTT CATWDREHYKKLF
TRGJ1/TRGJ2 . TRGV4 TGTGCCACCTGGGATGGGCGCCGAAAGAAACTCTTT CATWDGRRKKLF
TRGJP1 . TRGV8 TGTGCCACCTGGAATTTCCGGAATACCACTGGTTGGTTCAAGATATTT CATWNFRNTTGWFKIF
TRGJ1/TRGJ2 . TRGV3 TGTGCCACCTGGGATGGTTGGGGGAAACTCTTT CATWDGWGKLF
TRGJ1/TRGJ2 few TRGV9 TGTGCCTTGTGGGAGGTGTTCTATTATAAGAAACTCTTT CALWEVFYYKKLF
TRGJ1/TRGJ2 . TRGV9 TGTGCCTTGTGGGAGAGGGATTATTATAAGAAACTCTTT CALWERDYYKKLF
TRGJP2 few TRGV8 TGTGCCACCTGGGGAAAGCTAAGTAGTGATTGGATCAAGACGTTT CATWGKLSSDWIKTF
TRGJ1/TRGJ2 medium-sized TRGV9 TGTGCCTTGTGGGAGGTGCTATGTTATAAGAAACTCTTT CALWEVLCYKKLF
TRGJ1/TRGJ2 . TRGV9 TGTGCCTTGTGGGAGGTGCCCTTTGGCTATAAGAAACTCTTT CALWEVPFGYKKLF
TRGJP1 few TRGV9 TGTGCCTTGTGGGAGGTGCAAGCGAATGATGGTTATACCACTGGTTGGTTCAAGATATTT CALWEVQANDGYTTGWFKIF
TRGJ1/TRGJ2 . TRGV5 TGTGCCACCTGGGACAGGCCCCTTGAGTATAAGAAACTCTTT CATWDRPLEYKKLF
TRGJ1/TRGJ2 few TRGV5 TGTGCCACCTGGTCCTTAGGGGGCCTTCATAAGAAACTCTTT CATWSLGGLHKKLF
TRGJ1/TRGJ2 . TRGV4 TGTGCCACCTGGGATGGGCCGAAGGTCTTT CATWDGPKVF
TRGJ1/TRGJ2 . TRGV2 TGTGCCACCTGGGACCCACGGGATTATAAGAAACTCTTT CATWDPRDYKKLF
TRGJ1/TRGJ2 few TRGV4 TGTGCCACCTGGGATGGACCTGATTGTGAGCCGGAGAAACTCTTT CATWDGPDCEPEKLF
TRGJ1/TRGJ2 few TRGV3 TGTGCCACCTGGGACTTAGCCGAGAAACTCTTT CATWDLAEKLF
TRGJ1/TRGJ2 . TRGV5 TGTGCCACCTGGGACAGGCCGACTTTTTGTTATAAGAAACTCTTT CATWDRPTFCYKKLF
TRGJ1/TRGJ2 . TRGV3 TGTGCCACCTGGCAGACTGTACTTAATAAGAAACTCTTT CATWQTVLNKKLF
TRGJ1/TRGJ2 . TRGV3 TGTGCCACCTGGGGGCCTGATTATTATAAGAAACTCTTT CATWGPDYYKKLF
TRGJ1/TRGJ2 . TRGV4 TGTGCCACCTGGGATATCAATTATTATAAGAAACTCTTT CATWDINYYKKLF
TRGJP2 . TRGV4 TGTGCCACCTGGAAGCCTAGTAGTGATTGGATCAAGACGTTT CATWKPSSDWIKTF
TRGJ1/TRGJ2 . TRGV9 TGTGCCTTGTGGTTCCCCCCTTATTATAAGAAACTCTTT CALWFPPYYKKLF
TRGJ1/TRGJ2 . TRGV5 TGTGCCACCTGGGACAGGCATGCTTATAAGAAACTCTTT CATWDRHAYKKLF
TRGJ1/TRGJ2 . TRGV5 TGTGCCACCTGGGACCACGGGTTTTATTATAAGAAACTCTTT CATWDHGFYYKKLF
TRGJ1/TRGJ2 few TRGV4 TGTGCCACCTGGGAAGTCCCCTCGAATTATTATAAGAAACTCTTT CATWEVPSNYYKKLF
TRGJP1 few TRGV8 TGTGCCACCTGGGATAGGTGGTTCAAGATATTT CATWDRWFKIF
TRGJ1/TRGJ2 . TRGV9 TGTGCCTTGTGGGAGGCGCCCATTTATTATAAGAAACTCTTT CALWEAPIYYKKLF